The clone carrying this T cell receptor beta chain has a handful of counts. Its specificity is not known. Trimming removed 5 bases at V and 4 bases at J, with 18 bases between. The CDR3 consists of 15 residues. The germline V gene has CDR1 SGHVS and CDR2 FQNEAQ. TCRdb keeps only in-frame clones here, not all; method: immunoSEQ multiplex PCR. The repertoire consists of about 67,000 clones, with 60% to 80% occurring once and the leading ten covering 4.5% to 7%. This entry belongs to a study of PD-1 blockade in mismatch repair-deficient tumors. All patients were mismatch repair deficient, assessed by either PCR or immunohistochemistry. Three pembrolizumab responders had their TCRs sequenced. Overall study results and limits: Tumor-resident clones, often undetectable pretreatment in blood, expanded then contracted after pembrolizumab.

Sequenced material: peripheral blood, taken 2 weeks after starting pembrolizumab. The rearrangement joins TRBV7-8 to TRBJ2-7; D perhaps matches TRBD2 (5 bases). The receptor comes from an adult with mismatch repair-deficient cancer. The CDR3 loop is CASSLPIHGGYEQYF. The CDR3 DNA reads TGTGCCAGCAGCCTTCCTATCCACGGAGGATACGAGCAGTACTTC.